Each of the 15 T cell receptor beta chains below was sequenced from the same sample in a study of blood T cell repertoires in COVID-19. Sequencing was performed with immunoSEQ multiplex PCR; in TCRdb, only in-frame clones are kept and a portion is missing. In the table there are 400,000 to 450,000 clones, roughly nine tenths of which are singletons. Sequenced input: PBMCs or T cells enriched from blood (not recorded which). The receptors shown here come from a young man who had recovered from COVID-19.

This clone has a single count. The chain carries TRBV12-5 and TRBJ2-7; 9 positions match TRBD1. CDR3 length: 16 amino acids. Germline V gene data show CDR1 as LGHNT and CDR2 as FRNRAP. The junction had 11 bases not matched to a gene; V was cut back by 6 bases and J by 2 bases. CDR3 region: CASGPPGTGFTYEQYF. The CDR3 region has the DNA TGTGCTAGTGGCCCCCCCGGGACAGGGTTTACCTACGAGCAGTACTTC.

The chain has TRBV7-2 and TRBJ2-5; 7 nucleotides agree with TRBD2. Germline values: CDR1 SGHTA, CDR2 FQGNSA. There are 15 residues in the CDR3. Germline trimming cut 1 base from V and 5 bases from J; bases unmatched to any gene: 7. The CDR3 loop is CASSLVSAGEETQYF. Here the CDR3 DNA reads TGTGCCAGCAGCTTAGTCTCTGCGGGAGAGGAGACCCAGTACTTC.

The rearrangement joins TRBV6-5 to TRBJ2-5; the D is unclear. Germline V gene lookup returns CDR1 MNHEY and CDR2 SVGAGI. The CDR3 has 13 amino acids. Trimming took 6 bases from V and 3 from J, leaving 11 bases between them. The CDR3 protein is CASSPARKETQYF. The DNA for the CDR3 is TGTGCCAGCAGCCCCGCTAGAAAAGAGACCCAGTACTTC.

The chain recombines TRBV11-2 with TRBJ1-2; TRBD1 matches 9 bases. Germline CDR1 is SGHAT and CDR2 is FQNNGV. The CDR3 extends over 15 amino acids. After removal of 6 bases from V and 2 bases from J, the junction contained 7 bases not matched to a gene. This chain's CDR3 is CASRITGGGNYGYTF. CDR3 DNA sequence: TGTGCCAGCAGGATTACAGGGGGCGGGAACTATGGCTACACCTTC.

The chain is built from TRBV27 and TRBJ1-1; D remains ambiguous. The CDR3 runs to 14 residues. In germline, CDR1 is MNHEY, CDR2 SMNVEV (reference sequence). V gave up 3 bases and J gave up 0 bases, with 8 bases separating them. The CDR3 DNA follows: TGTGCCAGCAGTTTTGATCACATGAACACTGAAGCTTTCTTT. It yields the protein CASSFDHMNTEAFF.

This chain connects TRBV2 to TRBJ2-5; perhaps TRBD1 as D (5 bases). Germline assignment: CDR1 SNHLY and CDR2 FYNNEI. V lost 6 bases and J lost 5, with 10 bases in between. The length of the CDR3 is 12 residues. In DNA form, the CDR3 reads TGTGCCAGCAGCCGGACACTTGAGACCCAGTACTTC. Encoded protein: CASSRTLETQYF.

CDR3 residues: CASSLRTGGEQYF. The CDR3 DNA is TGTGCCAGCAGCCTTCGGACAGGGGGCGAGCAGTACTTC. The rearrangement uses TRBV4-2 and TRBJ2-7; 10 bases align to TRBD1. The CDR3 has 13 amino acids. The junction had 3 bases not matched to a gene; V was cut back by 4 bases and J by 6 bases. In germline, CDR1 is LGHNA, CDR2 YNFKEQ.

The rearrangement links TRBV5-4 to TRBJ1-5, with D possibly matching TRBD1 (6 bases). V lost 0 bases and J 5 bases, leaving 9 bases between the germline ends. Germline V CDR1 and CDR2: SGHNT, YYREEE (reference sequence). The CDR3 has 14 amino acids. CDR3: CASSLDREYQPQHF. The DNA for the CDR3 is TGTGCCAGCAGCTTGGACAGGGAGTATCAGCCCCAGCATTTT. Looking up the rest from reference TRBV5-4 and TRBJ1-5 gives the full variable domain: ETGVTQSPTHLIKTRGQQVTLRCSSQSGHNTVSWYQQALGQGPQFIFQYYREEENGRGNFPPRFSGLQFPNYSSELNVNALELDDSALYLCASSLDREYQPQHFGDGTRLSIL.

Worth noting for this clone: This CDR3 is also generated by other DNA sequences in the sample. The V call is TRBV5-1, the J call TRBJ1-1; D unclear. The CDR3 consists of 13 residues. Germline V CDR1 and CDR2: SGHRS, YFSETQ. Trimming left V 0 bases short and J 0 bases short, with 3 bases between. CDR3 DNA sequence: TGCGCCAGCAGCTTGGCAGTGAACACTGAAGCTTTCTTT. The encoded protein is CASSLAVNTEAFF.

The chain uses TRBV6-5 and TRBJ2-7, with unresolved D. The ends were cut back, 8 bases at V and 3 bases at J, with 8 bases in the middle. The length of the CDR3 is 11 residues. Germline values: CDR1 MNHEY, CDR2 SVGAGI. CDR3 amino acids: CASGLLYEQYF. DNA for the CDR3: TGTGCCAGCGGCCTCCTCTACGAGCAGTACTTC.

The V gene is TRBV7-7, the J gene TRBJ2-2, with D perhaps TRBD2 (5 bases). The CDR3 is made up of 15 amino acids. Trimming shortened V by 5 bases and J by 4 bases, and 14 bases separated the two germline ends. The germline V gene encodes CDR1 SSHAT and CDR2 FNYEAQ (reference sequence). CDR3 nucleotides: TGTGCCAGCAGCGCTGACACGGGGTCCACCGGGGAGCTGTTTTTT. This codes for CASSADTGSTGELFF. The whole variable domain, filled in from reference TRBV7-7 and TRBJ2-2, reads GAGVSQSPRYKVTKRGQDVTLRCDPISSHATLYWYQQALGQGPEFLTYFNYEAQPDKSGLPSDRFSAERPEGSISTLTIQRTEQRDSAMYRCASSADTGSTGELFFGEGSRLTVL.

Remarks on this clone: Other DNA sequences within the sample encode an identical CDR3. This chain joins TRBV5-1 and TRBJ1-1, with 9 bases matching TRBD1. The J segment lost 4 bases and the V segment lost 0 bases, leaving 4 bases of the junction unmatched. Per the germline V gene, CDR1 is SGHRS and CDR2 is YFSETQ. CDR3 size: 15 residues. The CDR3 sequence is CASSLVGQGGTEAFF. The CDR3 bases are TGCGCCAGCAGCTTGGTGGGACAGGGCGGCACTGAAGCTTTCTTT.

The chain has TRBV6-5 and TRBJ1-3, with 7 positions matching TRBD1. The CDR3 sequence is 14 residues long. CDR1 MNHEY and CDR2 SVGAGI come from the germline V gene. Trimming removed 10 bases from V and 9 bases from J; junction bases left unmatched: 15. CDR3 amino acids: CATNTGATSGTIYF. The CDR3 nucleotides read TGTGCCACTAACACAGGGGCCACGTCTGGCACCATATATTTT.

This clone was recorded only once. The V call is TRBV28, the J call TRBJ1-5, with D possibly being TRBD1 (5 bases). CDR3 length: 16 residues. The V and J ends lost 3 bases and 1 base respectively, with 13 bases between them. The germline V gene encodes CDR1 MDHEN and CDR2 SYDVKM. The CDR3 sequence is CASSFVAGLSNQPQHF. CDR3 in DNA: TGTGCCAGCAGTTTTGTGGCAGGGTTAAGCAATCAGCCCCAGCATTTT.

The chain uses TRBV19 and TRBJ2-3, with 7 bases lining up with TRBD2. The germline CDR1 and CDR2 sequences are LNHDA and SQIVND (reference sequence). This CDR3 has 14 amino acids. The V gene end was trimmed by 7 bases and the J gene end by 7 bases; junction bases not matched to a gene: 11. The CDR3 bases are TGTGCCAGTAAACAGGTAGCGGGCGAGAATACGCAGTATTTT. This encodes CASKQVAGENTQYF.